Following are 9 T cell receptor beta chains from one sample sequenced in a study of neoadjuvant anti-PD-1 for oral cavity cancer. The table came from immunoSEQ multiplex PCR; TCRdb's copy has only in-frame clones and leaves some out. The profile shows 30,000 or so clones, about 77% of them singletons. Time point described: after neoadjuvant nivolumab, at surgical resection. The sequencing used PBMCs, collected after nivolumab (anti-PD-1) treatment. The receptors stem from a person between 40 and 85 years old with oral cavity squamous cell carcinoma.

The chain is built from TRBV5-1 and TRBJ1-4; maybe TRBD1 (5 bases). Looked up from germline, CDR1 is SGHRS and CDR2 is YFSETQ. V was cut by 4 bases and J by 0 bases, with 10 bases left in between. The CDR3 loop spans 15 amino acids. The CDR3 loop is CASSRDSATNEKLFF. The CDR3 DNA reads TGCGCCAGCAGCCGAGACAGTGCAACTAATGAAAAACTGTTTTTT.

The chain uses TRBV5-1 and TRBJ2-3, with TRBD2 identical over 11 bases. The CDR3 is 19 residues long. The junction had 17 bases not matched to a gene; V was cut back by 4 bases and J by 4 bases. Germline assignment: CDR1 SGHRS and CDR2 YFSETQ. Written as DNA, the CDR3 is TGCGCCAGCAGCAAACGGCCCAATAGCGGGGGGGCGGTCCCAGATACGCAGTATTTT. It codes for CASSKRPNSGGAVPDTQYF. The complete variable domain, with remaining parts taken from reference TRBV5-1 and TRBJ2-3, reads KAGVTQTPRYLIKTRGQQVTLSCSPISGHRSVSWYQQTPGQGLQFLFEYFSETQRNKGNFPGRFSGRQFSNSRSEMNVSTLELGDSALYLCASSKRPNSGGAVPDTQYFGPGTRLTVL.

By proportion, this clone is medium-sized. The rearrangement joins TRBV7-8 to TRBJ2-1, with D unclear. CDR3 size: 15 residues. The ends were cut back, 2 bases at V and 5 bases at J, with 13 bases in the middle. Germline V gives CDR1 SGHVS, CDR2 FQNEAQ. The CDR3 DNA sequence: TGTGCCAGCAGCTTAAATCCGGCACGGAACAATGAGCAGTTCTTC. It is translated as CASSLNPARNNEQFF.

The chain carries TRBV15 and TRBJ1-6; 8 positions match TRBD1. V was pared by 8 bases and J by 6 bases, with 6 bases of the junction left unmatched. Germline assignment: CDR1 LNHNV and CDR2 YYDKDF (reference sequence). The CDR3 length is 14 residues. CDR3 amino acids: CATRYGQGNSPLHF. CDR3 sequence (DNA): TGTGCCACCCGATATGGACAGGGTAATTCACCCCTCCACTTT.

V and J are TRBV11-2 and TRBJ2-5, with 12 bases aligning to TRBD2. CDR1 is SGHAT, CDR2 FQNNGV, per germline. J gave up 1 base and V 2 bases, and 5 bases lay outside the gene matches. The CDR3 has 17 residues. The CDR3 DNA follows: TGTGCCAGCAGCTTAATCGGACTAGCGGGAACCCAAGAGACCCAGTACTTC. Translated, it gives CASSLIGLAGTQETQYF.

Only one count was recorded for this clone. The V and J genes are TRBV6-5 and TRBJ2-4; D is unclear. Trimming removed 6 bases from V and 0 bases from J, with 12 bases in between. Germline CDR1 is MNHEY and CDR2 is SVGAGI. This CDR3 has 15 amino acids. The CDR3 nucleotides are TGTGCCAGCAGCCGTGACCCAGCAGCCAAAAACATTCAGTACTTC. As protein: CASSRDPAAKNIQYF.

The J gene is TRBJ2-1, the V gene TRBV20-1; D remains unclear. The germline CDR1 and CDR2 sequences are DFQATT and SNEGSKA (reference sequence). V dropped 3 bases and J dropped 8 bases, with 8 bases sitting between them. CDR3 size: 11 residues. The chain's CDR3 is CSASPGHEQFF. CDR3 sequence (DNA): TGCAGTGCTAGTCCGGGCCATGAGCAGTTCTTC.

The genes are TRBV4-2 and TRBJ1-4; TRBD1 agrees at 7 bases. This CDR3 spans 16 amino acids. CDR1 and CDR2 from the germline V gene are LGHNA and YNFKEQ. The J segment lost 4 bases and the V segment lost 2 bases, leaving 7 bases of the junction unmatched. The DNA of the CDR3 is TGTGCCAGCAGCCAACCTGGGGACAGAGTTAATGAAAAACTGTTTTTT. It translates to CASSQPGDRVNEKLFF.

V and J are TRBV6-5 and TRBJ2-7; D assignment may be TRBD1 or TRBD2 (5 bases each). V gave up 4 bases and J gave up 2 bases, with 15 bases separating them. This CDR3 has 15 amino acids. In germline, CDR1 is MNHEY, CDR2 SVGAGI. The CDR3 sequence: CASSLGDSLTYEQYF. The DNA for the CDR3 is TGTGCCAGCAGTTTGGGGGATTCCCTAACCTACGAGCAGTACTTC.